These 23 T cell receptor beta chains came from one sample sequenced in a study of T-cell reconstitution after alpha-beta-depleted transplantation in children. During its preparation, the TCRbeta library received unique molecular identifiers. In TCRdb, the PCR reads were re-called with MiXCR into one record per CDR3 protein. The sample has some 300,000 distinct CDR3 sequences, 10% seen once. This specimen consisted of PBMCs from the stem cell graft donor, obtained from the stem cell graft. The origin of the receptors is a human donor who donated a stem cell graft to a child with acute lymphoblastic leukemia.

The chain employs TRBV4-3 and TRBJ2-1; the match to TRBD2 covers 8 bases. J lost 6 bases, V lost 1 base, and 8 bases had no gene match. The germline CDR1 and CDR2 sequences are LGHNA and YSLEER. The CDR3 sequence is 16 residues long. The CDR3 nucleotides read TGCGCCAGCAGCCAAGGCGTGGGACTAGTCGGCAATGAGCAGTTCTTC. Translating gives CASSQGVGLVGNEQFF.

The J gene is TRBJ2-3, the V gene TRBV5-1, with 14 nucleotides matching TRBD2. Germline CDR1 and CDR2: SGHRS and YFSETQ. The V gene end was trimmed by 1 base and the J gene end by 6 bases; junction bases not matched to a gene: 10. The CDR3 is 18 amino acids. CDR3 sequence (DNA): TGCGCCAGCAGCTTGAAGGGACTAGCGGGAGATAAAATCGATACGCAGTATTTT. Its translation is CASSLKGLAGDKIDTQYF.

V usage is TRBV7-2 and J usage is TRBJ2-7, with D perhaps assigned TRBD1 or TRBD2 (5 bases each). The CDR3 totals 15 residues. V was clipped by 0 bases and J by 4 bases, with 13 bases between them. CDR1 SGHTA and CDR2 FQGNSA come from the germline V gene. The CDR3 reads CASSLAGDFGYEQYF. The CDR3 DNA reads TGTGCCAGCAGCTTAGCGGGGGATTTTGGTTACGAGCAGTACTTC.

V usage is TRBV12-3 or TRBV12-4 and J usage is TRBJ2-7; D may be TRBD1 (6 bases). CDR3 length equals 13 residues. V lost 6 bases and J 3 bases, leaving 12 bases between the germline ends. CDR3 sequence reads: CASRMGAVYEQYF. CDR3 nucleotides: TGTGCCAGCAGAATGGGGGCTGTCTACGAGCAGTACTTC.

The V gene is TRBV7-2, the J gene TRBJ2-4; a possible D gene is TRBD2 (6 bases). Germline V gives CDR1 SGHTA, CDR2 FQGNSA. The CDR3 consists of 13 residues. Trimming pared 3 bases from V and 8 bases from J, leaving 11 bases between. The CDR3 region is CASSFGREDIQYF. CDR3 bases: TGTGCCAGCAGCTTCGGCAGGGAGGACATTCAGTACTTC.

This clonotype was observed a few times. The rearrangement joins TRBV3-1 to TRBJ2-7; the D is unclear. This CDR3 has 11 residues. Trimming took 6 bases from V and 5 from J, leaving 8 bases between them. Germline CDR1 LGHDT, CDR2 YNNKEL (reference sequence). As DNA, the CDR3 is TGTGCCAGCAGGAACGCCGACGAGCAGTACTTC. Its protein is CASRNADEQYF.

The V gene is TRBV12-3 or TRBV12-4, the J gene TRBJ2-7, with no clear D. This CDR3 has 13 amino acids. V was clipped by 0 bases and J by 5 bases, with 8 bases between them. Written as DNA, the CDR3 is TGTGCCAGCAGTTTAGCTGTTGGGAACGAGCAGTACTTC. As protein: CASSLAVGNEQYF.

The chain joins TRBV5-1 to TRBJ1-2; the D gene is possibly TRBD1 (5 bases). V gave up 0 bases and J gave up 4 bases, with 10 bases separating them. CDR3 size: 14 residues. Germline V gene lookup returns CDR1 SGHRS and CDR2 YFSETQ. This chain's CDR3 is CASSLDRTFYGYTF. DNA for the CDR3: TGCGCCAGCAGCTTGGACAGGACTTTCTATGGCTACACCTTC.

This clonotype was counted a few times. The chain has TRBV15 and TRBJ2-3; D assignment may be TRBD1 or TRBD2 (5 bases each). The CDR3 spans 14 residues. With 9 bases removed from V and 6 bases from J, the gap between germline ends came to 19 bases. Germline lookup yields CDR1 LNHNV and CDR2 YYDKDF (reference sequence). CDR3 sequence reads: CATIRDRHADTQYF. In DNA form, the CDR3 reads TGTGCCACAATCCGGGACCGCCATGCGGATACGCAGTATTTT. Together with reference TRBV15 and TRBJ2-3, the CDR3 gives the full variable domain: DAMVIQNPRYQVTQFGKPVTLSCSQTLNHNVMYWYQQKSSQAPKLLFHYYDKDFNNEADTPDNFQSRRPNTSFCFLDIRSPGLGDTAMYLCATIRDRHADTQYFGPGTRLTVL.

This clonotype has a handful of counts. This rearrangement joins TRBV3-1 to TRBJ2-3; 10 positions agree with TRBD2. Germline V gives CDR1 LGHDT, CDR2 YNNKEL (reference sequence). Losses at the gene ends were 4 bases for V and 6 bases for J; bases not matched to a gene: 13. This CDR3 has 17 amino acids. The CDR3 loop is CASSPTRVSGRGDTQYF. In DNA, the CDR3 is TGTGCCAGCAGCCCCACCCGAGTGAGCGGGAGGGGGGATACGCAGTATTTT.

This sequence joins TRBV7-9 and TRBJ2-5; 9 nucleotides line up with TRBD1. Germline trimming cut 3 bases from V and 2 bases from J; bases unmatched to any gene: 7. Germline loops: CDR1 SEHNR, CDR2 FQNEAQ (reference sequence). There are 16 residues in the CDR3. The CDR3 bases are TGTGCCAGCAGCTTGGGGACAGGGTGGGGTCAAGAGACCCAGTACTTC. It specifies CASSLGTGWGQETQYF.

This clonotype showed up just a few times. The chain combines TRBV12-3 or TRBV12-4 with TRBJ2-5, with D perhaps assigned TRBD1 or TRBD2 (5 bases each). The CDR3 has 13 amino acids. Trimming shortened V by 5 bases and J by 7 bases, and 14 bases separated the two germline ends. The CDR3 is CASSLSGTGTQYF. The DNA of the CDR3 is TGTGCCAGCAGTCTCTCCGGGACCGGGACCCAGTACTTC.

The CDR3 loop is CASSQLNPGLATDTQYF. DNA of the CDR3: TGTGCCAGCAGCCAACTCAATCCGGGACTAGCTACAGATACGCAGTATTTT. The genes are TRBV5-5 and TRBJ2-3; 9 positions agree with TRBD2. This CDR3 has 17 amino acids. J was trimmed by 3 bases and V by 4 bases; bases with no gene match: 12. Looked up from germline, CDR1 is SGHKS and CDR2 is YYEKEE (reference sequence).

This clonotype was picked up a small number of times. The V gene is TRBV7-2, the J gene TRBJ2-1, with 9 bases matching TRBD1. Germline lookup yields CDR1 SGHTA and CDR2 FQGNSA. V was clipped by 6 bases and J by 7 bases; unmatched bases: 10. CDR3 length: 15 residues. In nucleotides, the CDR3 is TGTGCCAGCAGGGTACAGGGGGCAATTTATAATGAGCAGTTCTTC. This translates into CASRVQGAIYNEQFF.

The CDR3 loop is CASSSGLGQGNGYTF. The CDR3 coding sequence is TGTGCCAGCAGTTCCGGGTTGGGACAGGGGAACGGCTACACCTTC. The chain recombines TRBV27 with TRBJ1-2, with 10 bases lining up with TRBD1. The CDR3 sequence is 15 residues long. Germline assignment: CDR1 MNHEY and CDR2 SMNVEV (reference sequence). The junction had 10 bases not matched to a gene; V was cut back by 4 bases and J by 8 bases.

This clonotype was counted only a few times. V usage is TRBV4-1 and J usage is TRBJ2-7; 11 bases are shared with TRBD2. The junction had 12 bases not matched to a gene; V was cut back by 0 bases and J by 5 bases. In germline, CDR1 is MGHRA, CDR2 YSYEKL. The CDR3 sequence is 18 residues long. Here the CDR3 DNA reads TGCGCCAGCAGCCAAGAGGTCCTAGCGGGAGGTATGTTCAACGAGCAGTACTTC. It translates to CASSQEVLAGGMFNEQYF.

The genes are TRBV9 and TRBJ2-3, with 10 bases that match TRBD2. Germline V gene sequence: CDR1 SGDLS, CDR2 YYNGEE. The trim removed 4 bases at V and 1 base at J, leaving 3 bases unmatched. This CDR3 is 15 amino acids long. CDR3 in amino acids: CASSIGLAGTDTQYF. The DNA for the CDR3 is TGTGCCAGCAGCATCGGACTAGCGGGCACAGATACGCAGTATTTT.

The gene calls are TRBV20-1 and TRBJ2-7; 11 bases fit TRBD1. V lost 6 bases to trimming and J lost 2 bases; unmatched junction nucleotides: 9. Germline CDR1 is DFQATT and CDR2 is SNEGSKA (reference sequence). The CDR3 has 15 amino acids. The CDR3 here is CSAYGQGAYPYEQYF. CDR3 sequence (DNA): TGCAGTGCCTATGGACAGGGGGCGTATCCCTACGAGCAGTACTTC.

This clonotype was seen only a few times. The chain recombines TRBV4-2 with TRBJ1-4; D might be TRBD1 (5 bases). This CDR3 region has 15 residues. The germline V gene has CDR1 LGHNA and CDR2 YNFKEQ. V was clipped by 1 base and J by 5 bases, with 11 bases between them. The CDR3 is CASSQVGARNEKLFF. DNA of the CDR3: TGTGCCAGCAGCCAAGTTGGGGCCCGAAATGAAAAACTGTTTTTT.

The genes are TRBV30 and TRBJ1-2; no reliable D call. The V end lost 3 bases, the J end lost 6 bases, and 8 bases lay between the germline ends. There are 11 residues in the CDR3. Germline V CDR1 and CDR2: GTSNPN, SVGIG (reference sequence). CDR3 in DNA: TGTGCCTGGAGGGTCACGGATGGCTACACCTTC. Translated, it gives CAWRVTDGYTF.

The chain links TRBV11-2 to TRBJ1-2, with D perhaps matching TRBD1 (5 bases). CDR3 length equals 12 residues. The germline V gene encodes CDR1 SGHAT and CDR2 FQNNGV. With 3 bases removed from V and 8 bases from J, the gap between germline ends came to 10 bases. CDR3 sequence reads: CASSFLGRGYTF. The CDR3 nucleotides read TGTGCCAGCAGCTTCCTGGGACGCGGCTACACCTTC.

The sample holds many counts of this clonotype. The V and J genes are TRBV4-3 and TRBJ1-3; TRBD1 aligns across 8 bases. The CDR3 runs 16 residues. The germline CDR1 and CDR2 sequences are LGHNA and YSLEER. J was trimmed by 0 bases and V by 0 bases; bases with no gene match: 1. CDR3 sequence: CASSQDGTGSGNTIYF. CDR3 in DNA: TGCGCCAGCAGCCAAGATGGGACAGGCTCTGGAAACACCATATATTTT.

The V gene is TRBV18, the J gene TRBJ1-1; a weak D match, TRBD1 (6 bases). V was shortened by 0 bases and J by 8 bases, with 16 bases between the two germline ends. Looked up from germline, CDR1 is KGHSH and CDR2 is LQKENI. The CDR3 spans 15 residues. The chain's CDR3 is CASSPPRGAFGEAFF. In DNA, the CDR3 is TGTGCCAGCTCACCACCGCGGGGGGCTTTCGGGGAAGCTTTCTTT.